The entry below describes one TCR beta chain. Measured with immunoSEQ multiplex PCR; TCRdb has only the in-frame clones, and not every one. The sample lists roughly 90,000 clones; 65% to 90% were seen once. The sample originates from a study of glioma-infiltrating T cells after dendritic cell vaccination. The germline gives CDR1 SNHLY, CDR2 FYNNEI. V dropped 5 bases and J dropped 1; count of bases not matched to a gene: 1. The CDR3 has 14 residues. Specimen: blood, collected before dendritic cell vaccination. The V call is TRBV2, the J call TRBJ2-2, with 7 bases matching TRBD1. The clonotype originates from a human donor with glioblastoma. The CDR3 loop is CASSRDRNTGELFF. In DNA, the CDR3 is TGTGCCAGCAGTAGGGACAGGAACACCGGGGAGCTGTTTTTT. The whole variable domain, filled in from reference TRBV2 and TRBJ2-2, reads EPEVTQTPSHQVTQMGQEVILRCVPISNHLYFYWYRQILGQKVEFLVSFYNNEISEKSEIFDDQFSVERPDGSNFTLKIRSTKLEDSAMYFCASSRDRNTGELFFGEGSRLTVL.